The subject of this entry is one T cell receptor (beta chain). The V gene's germline CDR1 is SGHAT and CDR2 FQNNGV. Trimming took 5 bases from V and 5 from J, leaving 15 bases between them. The CDR3 is made up of 15 amino acids. The sample belongs to a study of blood T cell repertoires in COVID-19. On the study more broadly: T cells, B-cell-depleted T cells, or PBMCs provided the cDNA or gDNA that served as material.

In the original workflow: Researchers report that nucleated cell counts were estimated from reference gene primer amplification. The data were produced by immunoSEQ multiplex PCR, yet TCRdb's version contains in-frame clones alone and is incomplete. V and J calls plus clone size are reproduced from that table; the DNA served to infer D and trimming. The sample lists approximately 71,000 clones; 88% were seen once. The rearrangement joins TRBV11-2 to TRBJ1-4; D may be TRBD1 (5 bases). The receptor comes from a human donor in a cohort sampled during active COVID-19. The sample taken for sequencing was peripheral blood. The CDR3 sequence is CASSGKGQLNEKLFF. CDR3 DNA sequence: TGTGCCAGCAGCGGTAAGGGGCAGCTAAATGAAAAACTGTTTTTT.